This entry describes one T cell receptor beta chain. The sample belongs to a study of OX40 agonist ivuxolimab in advanced cancers. Study information: Ivuxolimab, which is an agonistic anti-OX40 (CD134) antibody, was administered to the patients.

Here immunoSEQ multiplex PCR was the method, and the copy in TCRdb shows in-frame clones only, minus some. Seen here are roughly 56,000 clones, 85% observed once, and the top ten hold about 5.1%. The source material was CD4+ or CD8+ T cells sorted from blood, sampled in a trial of the OX40 agonist ivuxolimab. This receptor was obtained from an adult with an advanced solid tumor such as melanoma, head and neck, liver or kidney cancer.

The CDR3 region has the DNA TGTGCCAGCAGCCAAGATCTGTCAGGGTGGGACGAGCAGTACTTC. Translation: CASSQDLSGWDEQYF. The rearrangement links TRBV4-2 to TRBJ2-7, with a possible D match to TRBD1 (5 bases). Deletions cut 0 bases from V and 5 bases from J, with 14 bases between. CDR1 and CDR2 from the germline V gene are LGHNA and YNFKEQ. The CDR3 totals 15 residues.